Listed here are 17 T cell receptor beta chains from one sample, sequenced in a study of OX40 agonist ivuxolimab in advanced cancers. The repertoire was sequenced with immunoSEQ multiplex PCR; TCRdb's copy has only in-frame clones and lacks some. The table lists tens of thousands of clones, approximately 90% of them singletons, with roughly 1.3% in the top ten. This specimen consisted of CD4+ or CD8+ T cells sorted from blood, obtained in a trial of the OX40 agonist ivuxolimab. The receptors derive from an adult with an advanced solid tumor such as melanoma, head and neck, liver or kidney cancer.

This rearrangement joins TRBV27 to TRBJ2-1, with 12 bases aligning to TRBD2. In germline, CDR1 is MNHEY, CDR2 SMNVEV (reference sequence). The CDR3 consists of 16 residues. Germline trimming cut 5 bases from V and 7 bases from J; bases unmatched to any gene: 9. In DNA form, the CDR3 reads TGTGCCAGCAGTGGACTGACTAGCGGGAGATGGAATGAGCAGTTCTTC. It specifies CASSGLTSGRWNEQFF.

J is TRBJ1-4 and V is TRBV19; TRBD1 aligns across 7 bases. The V gene end was trimmed by 6 bases and the J gene end by 7 bases; junction bases not matched to a gene: 11. Germline-derived CDR1 and CDR2 are LNHDA and SQIVND (reference sequence). This CDR3 is built from 15 residues. The CDR3 coding sequence is TGTGCCAGTAGCGGTGGATCTGCAGGGGGTGAAAAACTGTTTTTT. This codes for CASSGGSAGGEKLFF.

This sequence joins TRBV11-2 and TRBJ2-7; 8 bases line up with TRBD1. Germline trimming cut 1 base from V and 3 bases from J; bases unmatched to any gene: 5. This CDR3 contains 15 residues. Germline CDR1 and CDR2: SGHAT and FQNNGV. The CDR3 spells CASSLGQGALYEQYF. In DNA, the CDR3 is TGTGCCAGCAGCTTAGGTCAGGGGGCCCTCTACGAGCAGTACTTC.

CDR3 sequence: CSGNNADTQYF. Written as DNA, the CDR3 is TGCAGCGGGAACAACGCAGATACGCAGTATTTT. This chain links TRBV29-1 with TRBJ2-3; the D is unclear. Germline CDR1 SQVTM, CDR2 ANQGSEA. V dropped 7 bases and J dropped 4 bases, with 9 bases sitting between them. The CDR3 is 11 amino acids.

The J gene is TRBJ2-6, the V gene TRBV27; D is perhaps TRBD2 (5 bases). Trimming stripped 7 bases from V and 0 bases from J, with 10 bases between. The V gene's germline CDR1 is MNHEY and CDR2 SMNVEV (reference sequence). There are 15 residues in the CDR3. The CDR3 region is CASKEVSSGANVLTF. For the CDR3, the DNA is TGTGCCAGCAAGGAGGTCTCCTCTGGGGCCAACGTCCTGACTTTC.

This chain uses TRBV6-1 with TRBJ2-3; the match to TRBD1 covers 7 bases. Germline V gene data show CDR1 as MNHNS and CDR2 as SASEGT. V was pared by 4 bases and J by 0 bases, with 10 bases of the junction left unmatched. The CDR3 sequence is 17 residues long. CDR3 in DNA: TGTGCCAGCAGTGGCGACAGGGCGCACTCTAGCACAGATACGCAGTATTTT. The encoded protein is CASSGDRAHSSTDTQYF.

This chain uses TRBV27 with TRBJ2-3; 9 positions agree with TRBD2. Looked up from germline, CDR1 is MNHEY and CDR2 is SMNVEV (reference sequence). The CDR3 has 15 residues. J gave up 5 bases and V 3 bases, and 6 bases lay outside the gene matches. The CDR3 DNA is TGTGCCAGCAGTTTCCTAGCGGGAAGATTAGATACGCAGTATTTT. Translated: CASSFLAGRLDTQYF.

The rearrangement uses TRBV11-2 and TRBJ2-4, with D possibly matching TRBD1 (5 bases). The germline V gene encodes CDR1 SGHAT and CDR2 FQNNGV. This CDR3 contains 14 residues. V lost 4 bases and J 13 bases, leaving 20 bases between the germline ends. CDR3 coding DNA: TGTGCCAGCAGCTCCCTGGGTAGGGGTATAAGCCAGTACTTC. Encoded protein: CASSSLGRGISQYF.

The CDR3 protein is CASSLGLSGGQNEQFF. The CDR3 DNA reads as TGTGCCAGCAGCTTAGGTCTCTCAGGGGGTCAAAATGAGCAGTTCTTC. The chain is built from TRBV7-8 and TRBJ2-1; 7 bases are a match to TRBD1. Trimming took 1 base from V and 7 from J; bases not matched to a gene: 10. The V gene's germline CDR1 is SGHVS and CDR2 FQNEAQ. The CDR3 consists of 16 residues.

This clone was observed a single time. The J gene is TRBJ2-7, the V gene TRBV28; D tentatively fits TRBD1 or TRBD2 (5 bases each). The ends were cut back, 4 bases at V and 2 bases at J, with 18 bases in the middle. The CDR3 runs 16 residues. CDR1 and CDR2 from the germline V gene are MDHEN and SYDVKM. CDR3 region: CASSSRGQGGTYEQYF. The CDR3 DNA reads as TGTGCCAGCAGTTCCAGAGGGCAGGGTGGTACCTACGAGCAGTACTTC.

This sequence joins TRBV10-2 and TRBJ2-4; D is unresolved. V was clipped by 3 bases and J by 1 base, with 13 bases between them. The germline CDR1 and CDR2 sequences are WSHSY and SAAADI. This CDR3 spans 16 amino acids. This chain's CDR3 is CASSDRSRTAKNIQYF. The CDR3 DNA reads TGCGCCAGCAGTGATCGTAGCCGGACGGCCAAAAACATTCAGTACTTC.

The rearrangement links TRBV6-6 to TRBJ2-7; 7 bases map to TRBD1. CDR1 is MNHNY, CDR2 SVGAGI, per germline (reference sequence). The CDR3 consists of 13 residues. V lost 5 bases to trimming and J lost 6 bases; unmatched junction nucleotides: 7. CDR3 DNA: TGTGCCAGCAGTCGACAGGGAGTACGCGAGCAGTACTTC. As protein: CASSRQGVREQYF.

This chain uses TRBV10-1 with TRBJ2-3; 7 positions match TRBD1. This CDR3 has 16 residues. Germline lookup yields CDR1 WNHNN and CDR2 SYGVQD (reference sequence). The trim removed 0 bases at V and 2 bases at J, leaving 5 bases unmatched. CDR3 DNA sequence: TGCGCCAGCAGTGAGTCGGGACAGCGGATCACAGATACGCAGTATTTT. It codes for CASSESGQRITDTQYF.

The gene calls are TRBV27 and TRBJ1-3; perhaps TRBD1 as D (5 bases). The ends were cut back, 6 bases at V and 3 bases at J, with 18 bases in the middle. Germline V gives CDR1 MNHEY, CDR2 SMNVEV (reference sequence). The CDR3 length is 16 residues. In nucleotides, the CDR3 is TGTGCCAGCAGGGAGAGGGGAGGTGTGAATGGAAACACCATATATTTT. Translation: CASRERGGVNGNTIYF.

V usage is TRBV5-6 and J usage is TRBJ2-5; 8 bases match TRBD1. The CDR3 is 14 residues long. V gave up 4 bases and J gave up 4 bases; unmatched junction bases: 6. The germline CDR1 and CDR2 sequences are SGHDT and YYEEEE. This CDR3 is CASSRQGAGETQYF. The CDR3 DNA follows: TGTGCCAGCAGCCGTCAGGGGGCAGGAGAGACCCAGTACTTC.

Only one count was recorded for this clone. This chain links TRBV10-3 with TRBJ2-7; D is unresolved. The CDR3 runs to 13 residues. The germline V gene encodes CDR1 ENHRY and CDR2 SYGVKD. V gave up 2 bases and J gave up 6 bases, with 11 bases separating them. CDR3 sequence (DNA): TGTGCCATCAGTGAGAGGTCCGCTAGCGAGCAGTACTTC. Translation gives CAISERSASEQYF.

The chain links TRBV5-1 to TRBJ2-5; D gene unclear. There are 16 residues in the CDR3. CDR1 SGHRS and CDR2 YFSETQ come from the germline V gene. Trimming took off 1 base at V and 4 bases at J, with 17 bases between the two ends. CDR3 residues: CASSLISGASRETQYF. DNA for the CDR3: TGCGCCAGCAGCTTGATCTCTGGAGCTAGTAGAGAGACCCAGTACTTC.